This section outlines one TCR beta chain sequence together with its context. Measured with immunoSEQ multiplex PCR; TCRdb has only the in-frame clones, and not every one. In the table there are approximately 90,000 clones, 95% of which are singletons. This entry is derived from a study of technical replicates of blood from several donors. CDR3 length: 13 residues. Germline V lookup: CDR1 GTSNPN, CDR2 SVGIG (reference sequence). The germline V and J ends were trimmed by 2 bases and 2 bases, with 7 bases remaining between them. The V gene is TRBV30, the J gene TRBJ1-5; no clear D. The clonotype was recovered from a human donor in good health. Material for sequencing was T cells isolated from PBMCs. CDR3 sequence reads: CAWSSTGNQPQHF. The DNA for the CDR3 is TGTGCCTGGAGTTCCACGGGCAATCAGCCCCAGCATTTT.